The 26 T cell receptor beta chains below were found in one sample sequenced in a study of blood T cell repertoires in COVID-19. This table comes from immunoSEQ multiplex PCR, and its TCRdb copy is limited to in-frame clones, with some not included. The sample lists about 210,000 clones, over 70% occurring once. Sequences were obtained from peripheral blood. The source is a woman aged 50 to 65 with acute or convalescent COVID-19.

V gene TRBV4-2 combines with J gene TRBJ2-7, with D tentatively TRBD2 (5 bases). CDR3 length: 16 residues. Trimming pared 0 bases from V and 2 bases from J, leaving 14 bases between. CDR1 is LGHNA, CDR2 YNFKEQ, per germline. CDR3: CASSQDASEGPYEQYF. The CDR3 DNA follows: TGTGCCAGCAGCCAAGATGCGAGCGAGGGCCCCTACGAGCAGTACTTC.

The rearrangement links TRBV11-2 to TRBJ1-5; D uncertain. This CDR3 region has 14 residues. Germline-derived CDR1 and CDR2 are SGHAT and FQNNGV. Trimming took 3 bases from V and 0 from J, leaving 6 bases between them. CDR3 loop: CASSFADSNQPQHF. CDR3 coding DNA: TGTGCCAGCAGCTTTGCGGATAGCAATCAGCCCCAGCATTTT.

The chain recombines TRBV5-4 with TRBJ1-4, with TRBD1 matching 7 bases. Germline V gene lookup returns CDR1 SGHNT and CDR2 YYREEE (reference sequence). The CDR3 runs to 15 residues. Trimming removed 1 base from V and 6 bases from J; junction bases left unmatched: 6. The CDR3 reads CASSLIGTVYEKLFF. The CDR3 DNA is TGTGCCAGCAGCTTGATCGGGACAGTCTATGAAAAACTGTTTTTT.

J is TRBJ1-4 and V is TRBV2, with TRBD1 matching 8 bases. The ends lost 8 bases at V and 5 bases at J; junction bases unmatched: 7. From germline, CDR1 is SNHLY and CDR2 FYNNEI. This CDR3 region has 14 residues. The CDR3 spells CASLPTGANEKLFF. CDR3 bases: TGTGCCAGCCTTCCGACAGGGGCCAATGAAAAACTGTTTTTT.

The chain carries TRBV5-1 and TRBJ2-1, with D possibly TRBD2 on 6 matching bases. Germline assignment: CDR1 SGHRS and CDR2 YFSETQ. Trimming pared 4 bases from V and 7 bases from J, leaving 15 bases between. This CDR3 has 14 amino acids. The CDR3 reads CASSPPGGINEQFF. The CDR3, as DNA: TGCGCCAGCAGCCCCCCAGGCGGGATAAATGAGCAGTTCTTC. Looking up the rest from reference TRBV5-1 and TRBJ2-1 gives the full variable domain: KAGVTQTPRYLIKTRGQQVTLSCSPISGHRSVSWYQQTPGQGLQFLFEYFSETQRNKGNFPGRFSGRQFSNSRSEMNVSTLELGDSALYLCASSPPGGINEQFFGPGTRLTVL.

The chain joins TRBV2 to TRBJ2-7; the D gene is possibly TRBD1 (6 bases). Per the germline V gene, CDR1 is SNHLY and CDR2 is FYNNEI. The CDR3 consists of 13 residues. The V end lost 8 bases, the J end lost 2 bases, and 13 bases lay between the germline ends. The CDR3 loop reads CASGTSLTYEQYF. CDR3 in DNA: TGTGCCAGCGGGACAAGCCTCACCTACGAGCAGTACTTC.

V is TRBV5-1 and J is TRBJ2-1, with 7 bases fitting TRBD1. V shed 2 bases and J 1 base; nucleotides not matched to a gene: 3. Germline V CDR1 and CDR2: SGHRS, YFSETQ. The CDR3 spans 15 residues. The CDR3 spells CASSFRQGSYNEQFF. The CDR3 DNA sequence: TGCGCCAGCAGCTTTCGACAGGGTTCCTACAATGAGCAGTTCTTC.

The V gene is TRBV11-2, the J gene TRBJ1-6; possibly TRBD1 for D (5 bases). The ends were cut back, 8 bases at V and 0 bases at J, with 17 bases in the middle. CDR3 length: 17 residues. The germline V gene has CDR1 SGHAT and CDR2 FQNNGV. CDR3 coding DNA: TGTGCCAGCTTTTCCGGGGGGGTTAGCTCCTATAATTCACCCCTCCACTTT. Translating gives CASFSGGVSSYNSPLHF.

The CDR3 region has the DNA TGTGTCACGCAGGCTAGCGGGAGTTCGTTTAACACCGGGGAGCTGTTTTTT. Translated: CVTQASGSSFNTGELFF. This chain links TRBV19 with TRBJ2-2; TRBD2 agrees at 10 bases. CDR3 length: 17 amino acids. The V gene's germline CDR1 is LNHDA and CDR2 SQIVND (reference sequence). The entire variable domain, with the rest obtained from reference TRBV19 and TRBJ2-2, is as follows: DGGITQSPKYLFRKEGQNVTLSCEQNLNHDAMYWYRQDPGQGLRLIYYSQIVNDFQKGDIAEGYSVSREKKESFPLTVTSAQKNPTAFYLCVTQASGSSFNTGELFFGEGSRLTVL.

The chain couples TRBV10-1 to TRBJ2-1; 8 bases map to TRBD2. V gave up 6 bases and J gave up 6 bases; unmatched junction bases: 4. Germline V lookup: CDR1 WNHNN, CDR2 SYGVQD (reference sequence). This CDR3 spans 13 amino acids. This CDR3 reads CASSQRESNEQFF. CDR3 DNA sequence: TGCGCCAGCAGCCAGCGGGAGAGCAATGAGCAGTTCTTC.

This clone was counted once. The V gene is TRBV3-1 (or the pseudogene TRBV3-2), the J gene TRBJ2-7; 11 bases agree with TRBD2. There are 15 residues in the CDR3. Looked up from germline, CDR1 is LGHDT and CDR2 is YNNKEL (reference sequence). V lost 4 bases to trimming and J lost 2 bases; unmatched junction nucleotides: 4. The CDR3 coding sequence is TGTGCCAGCAGCCTCGGGACTAGCGGTCCCTACGAGCAGTACTTC. Translation gives CASSLGTSGPYEQYF.

J is TRBJ1-1 and V is TRBV29-1, with 8 bases identical to TRBD1. The CDR3 loop spans 16 amino acids. The V segment lost 4 bases and the J segment 0 bases; nucleotides outside the gene matches: 10. Per germline, CDR1 SQVTM and CDR2 ANQGSEA. The CDR3 DNA is TGCAGCGTTGTAGGTTGGAACAGGGGGTTGAACACTGAAGCTTTCTTT. Translated: CSVVGWNRGLNTEAFF.

For the CDR3, the DNA is TGTGCCAGTTTTGCAGGGGCACATGGCTACACCTTC. Translating gives CASFAGAHGYTF. The chain has TRBV6-5 and TRBJ1-2, with D possibly matching TRBD1 (6 bases). In germline, CDR1 is MNHEY, CDR2 SVGAGI. With 9 bases removed from V and 6 bases from J, the gap between germline ends came to 14 bases. This CDR3 is built from 12 residues.

This clone showed up just once. V usage is TRBV7-2 and J usage is TRBJ2-3; 8 nucleotides match TRBD2. The CDR3 runs to 20 residues. Germline V gene lookup returns CDR1 SGHTA and CDR2 FQGNSA. With 0 bases clipped from V and 0 bases from J, the junction kept 14 bases outside the gene matches. As DNA, the CDR3 is TGTGCCAGCAGCTTAGCCCCATTAGCGGGGATGGGGATTAGCACAGATACGCAGTATTTT. It yields the protein CASSLAPLAGMGISTDTQYF.

This clone appeared a single time. V and J are TRBV28 and TRBJ2-3, with TRBD2 identical over 7 bases. V was clipped by 4 bases and J by 3 bases; unmatched bases: 4. CDR3 length equals 14 residues. Germline CDR1 is MDHEN and CDR2 is SYDVKM. The CDR3 DNA is TGTGCCAGCAGTTGGGGGGGGAATACAGATACGCAGTATTTT. Translating it yields CASSWGGNTDTQYF.

In this sample, this clone turned up a few times. This chain connects TRBV5-4 to TRBJ2-3, with 11 bases fitting TRBD1. The CDR3 covers 17 residues. V shed 0 bases and J 2 bases; nucleotides not matched to a gene: 5. Germline CDR1 is SGHNT and CDR2 is YYREEE (reference sequence). CDR3 region: CASSLAFGQGATDTQYF. CDR3 in DNA: TGTGCCAGCAGCTTGGCCTTTGGACAGGGGGCCACAGATACGCAGTATTTT.

The chain recombines TRBV6-5 with TRBJ2-3; 9 bases match TRBD2. The ends lost 2 bases at V and 3 bases at J; junction bases unmatched: 6. CDR1 and CDR2 from the germline V gene are MNHEY and SVGAGI. The CDR3 has 16 residues. The DNA for the CDR3 is TGTGCCAGCAGTTACAATCCTAGCGGGATAACAGATACGCAGTATTTT. Translating gives CASSYNPSGITDTQYF.

The J gene is TRBJ1-5, the V gene TRBV5-6; D not resolved. Per the germline V gene, CDR1 is SGHDT and CDR2 is YYEEEE. CDR3 length: 14 amino acids. The ends were cut back, 4 bases at V and 4 bases at J, with 12 bases in the middle. DNA for the CDR3: TGTGCCAGCAGCCCCTCGTGGCAGAATCAGCCCCAGCATTTT. Protein sequence: CASSPSWQNQPQHF.

The chain combines TRBV10-3 with TRBJ1-3, with unresolved D. The CDR3 has 14 amino acids. Looked up from germline, CDR1 is ENHRY and CDR2 is SYGVKD. The V gene lost 4 bases and the J gene lost 2 bases, with 9 bases spanning the gap. The CDR3 nucleotides read TGTGCCATCAGTGCTACAGAGACTGGAAACACCATATATTTT. It yields the protein CAISATETGNTIYF.

The chain joins TRBV29-1 to TRBJ1-2, with 8 bases matching TRBD1. The CDR3 runs to 14 residues. The V gene's germline CDR1 is SQVTM and CDR2 ANQGSEA. V lost 4 bases, J lost 3 bases, and 7 bases stayed unmatched. The DNA for the CDR3 is TGCAGCGTTGGCAGGGGGCATGATTACTATGGCTACACCTTC. Translating it yields CSVGRGHDYYGYTF.

The chain carries TRBV19 and TRBJ1-4; possibly TRBD1 for D (6 bases). The CDR3 has 14 residues. CDR1 LNHDA and CDR2 SQIVND come from the germline V gene (reference sequence). Trimming shortened V by 3 bases and J by 4 bases, and 9 bases separated the two germline ends. DNA for the CDR3: TGTGCCAGTAGTATGGGGGCCTTTAATGAAAAACTGTTTTTT. Protein product: CASSMGAFNEKLFF.

The J gene is TRBJ1-1, the V gene TRBV20-1; D gene unclear. The germline V gene encodes CDR1 DFQATT and CDR2 SNEGSKA (reference sequence). The germline V and J ends were trimmed by 3 bases and 0 bases, with 8 bases remaining between them. CDR3 length: 13 amino acids. The DNA of the CDR3 is TGCAGTGCTAGTGAAACAGTGAACACTGAAGCTTTCTTT. It is translated as CSASETVNTEAFF.

This clone has only one observation. The chain combines TRBV5-4 with TRBJ2-7; TRBD2 matches 7 bases. The CDR3 runs 17 residues. The germline gives CDR1 SGHNT, CDR2 YYREEE (reference sequence). The V gene end was trimmed by 5 bases and the J gene end by 0 bases; junction bases not matched to a gene: 14. CDR3 bases: TGTGCCAGCAGAAGGTTCCAGGTTGCGGGGGACTCCTACGAGCAGTACTTC. Amino acids: CASRRFQVAGDSYEQYF.

The CDR3 DNA is TGTGCCAGCAGCCAAAGCGGCAGCGGGATAGGGGAGACCCAGTACTTC. Its translation: CASSQSGSGIGETQYF. The rearrangement joins TRBV3-1 (or the pseudogene TRBV3-2) to TRBJ2-5; 7 nucleotides agree with TRBD2. The CDR3 consists of 16 residues. V shed 2 bases and J 5 bases; nucleotides not matched to a gene: 11. Germline assignment: CDR1 LGHDT and CDR2 YNNKEL (reference sequence).

This CDR3 is CASAGTGETQYF. The CDR3 DNA follows: TGTGCCTCCGCGGGGACGGGAGAGACCCAGTACTTC. The chain employs TRBV6-5 and TRBJ2-5; possible D gene TRBD2, 6 bases. Germline V gene sequence: CDR1 MNHEY, CDR2 SVGAGI. This CDR3 comprises 12 residues. The V gene lost 11 bases and the J gene lost 4 bases, with 14 bases spanning the gap.

This clone came up once. The chain couples TRBV29-1 to TRBJ2-3, with D possibly TRBD2 on 5 matching bases. Trimming left V 3 bases short and J 4 bases short, with 11 bases between. The germline gives CDR1 SQVTM, CDR2 ANQGSEA. This CDR3 region has 13 residues. The CDR3 loop reads CSVEWAAADTQYF. For the CDR3, the DNA is TGCAGCGTTGAGTGGGCAGCGGCAGATACGCAGTATTTT.